Below, 8 T cell receptor beta chains from the same sample are listed, as sequenced in a study of blood T cell repertoires in COVID-19. The data were produced by immunoSEQ multiplex PCR, yet TCRdb's version contains in-frame clones alone and is incomplete. In the table there are about 260,000 clones, 75% to 90% of which are singletons. The source material was peripheral blood. The receptors originated from a man aged 25-45 years with active or convalescent COVID-19.

The CDR3 bases are TGTGCCAGCCAGCGGGGGGGCGGAAATGAGCAGTTCTTC. Residues: CASQRGGGNEQFF. The chain combines TRBV6-5 with TRBJ2-1, with 10 bases aligning to TRBD2. Trimming cost V 8 bases and J 7 bases; bases outside gene matches: 5. Per germline, CDR1 MNHEY and CDR2 SVGAGI. The CDR3 covers 13 residues.

The V call is TRBV2, the J call TRBJ1-1; TRBD1 matches 10 bases. This CDR3 comprises 16 residues. Unmatched junction bases numbered 7, after V lost 6 bases and J lost 0 bases. Germline V gene data show CDR1 as SNHLY and CDR2 as FYNNEI. The DNA for the CDR3 is TGTGCCAGCAGAGACAGGGGGCAGACCATGAACACTGAAGCTTTCTTT. It yields the protein CASRDRGQTMNTEAFF.

This sequence joins TRBV4-3 and TRBJ1-1; no definite D call. CDR3 length: 13 amino acids. V lost 1 base to trimming and J lost 6 bases, with 9 bases between them. CDR1 and CDR2 from the germline V gene are LGHNA and YSLEER. CDR3 nucleotide sequence: TGCGCCAGCAGCCAAGCATTGGCCGCTGAAGCTTTCTTT. Protein sequence: CASSQALAAEAFF.

The chain has TRBV5-7 and TRBJ1-1; TRBD1 matches 9 bases. TRBV5-7 is annotated as an ORF whose role is uncertain. Unmatched junction bases numbered 8, after V lost 1 base and J lost 10 bases. The CDR3 has 14 amino acids. CDR3 DNA sequence: TGTGCCAGCAGCTTGTGGGACAGGGTGGCCAGAGCTTTCTTT. Its translation: CASSLWDRVARAFF.

The chain joins TRBV7-9 to TRBJ1-5, with D possibly matching TRBD1 (6 bases). The CDR3 contains 13 residues. V lost 10 bases to trimming and J lost 4 bases, with 14 bases between them. Germline values: CDR1 SEHNR, CDR2 FQNEAQ (reference sequence). The CDR3 loop is CATTTGANQPQHF. The CDR3 bases are TGTGCCACTACGACAGGAGCTAATCAGCCCCAGCATTTT.

The genes are TRBV2 and TRBJ2-1, with D tentatively TRBD2 (6 bases). The germline V and J ends were trimmed by 10 bases and 6 bases, with 7 bases remaining between them. The germline V gene has CDR1 SNHLY and CDR2 FYNNEI. This CDR3 comprises 10 residues. The CDR3 coding sequence is TGTGCCATGGGGGGCAATGAGCAGTTCTTC. Protein product: CAMGGNEQFF.

The gene calls are TRBV6-5 and TRBJ1-2; D is possibly TRBD1 (5 bases). V lost 6 bases, J lost 1 base, and 12 bases lay in between. CDR3 length: 14 amino acids. Germline V gene data show CDR1 as MNHEY and CDR2 as SVGAGI. In DNA, the CDR3 is TGTGCCAGCAGCACGGACAAATTTAACTATGGCTACACCTTC. Translation: CASSTDKFNYGYTF.

The chain couples TRBV6-2 or TRBV6-3 to TRBJ2-1, with 10 bases aligning to TRBD2. The V segment lost 5 bases and the J segment 4 bases; nucleotides outside the gene matches: 11. CDR1 is MNHEY, CDR2 SVGEGT, per germline. This CDR3 has 17 residues. The CDR3 loop reads CASSRRPPGLAYNEQFF. The CDR3 region has the DNA TGTGCCAGCAGTAGGAGACCCCCGGGACTAGCGTACAATGAGCAGTTCTTC.